The 11 T cell receptor beta chains listed next were all sequenced from one sample in a study of molecular identifiers for immune sequencing clone quantification. TCRdb reanalysed the PCR reads using MiXCR and keeps one entry per CDR3 protein. This repertoire shows more than 450,000 distinct CDR3 sequences, approximately 25% found once; its top ten account for just over 0.75%. The sequenced sample consisted of naive CD8+ T cells from blood, with Jurkat cell RNA spiked in. Documented subset: FACS-sorted CD8+CD4-CCR7+CD45RA+ naive T cells. The receptor source for this set is a human donor in good health. Some libraries in this study had Jurkat cell RNA spiked in.

This clonotype has at least ten counts. CDR3 sequence (DNA): TGTGCCAGCAGCTCTGGCGGGGGTAGCACAGATACGCAGTATTTT. This sequence encodes CASSSGGGSTDTQYF. The chain couples TRBV7-2 to TRBJ2-3; TRBD2 matches 7 bases. This CDR3 has 15 amino acids. CDR1 is SGHTA, CDR2 FQGNSA, per germline. V lost 4 bases, J lost 0 bases, and 4 bases stayed unmatched.

In this sample, this clonotype turned up a few times. The rearrangement links TRBV19 to TRBJ2-1; tentative D call: TRBD1 (5 bases). V lost 8 bases to trimming and J lost 5 bases, with 16 bases between them. The CDR3 loop spans 14 amino acids. Looked up from germline, CDR1 is LNHDA and CDR2 is SQIVND (reference sequence). The CDR3 DNA is TGTGCCAGTTCACCTTGGACAAGCCACAATGAGCAGTTCTTC. Protein product: CASSPWTSHNEQFF. The full variable domain, its missing parts supplied by reference TRBV19 and TRBJ2-1, is DGGITQSPKYLFRKEGQNVTLSCEQNLNHDAMYWYRQDPGQGLRLIYYSQIVNDFQKGDIAEGYSVSREKKESFPLTVTSAQKNPTAFYLCASSPWTSHNEQFFGPGTRLTVL.

The chain couples TRBV10-3 to TRBJ1-5, with D tentatively TRBD1 (6 bases). V lost 0 bases, J lost 2 bases, and 8 bases lay in between. The CDR3 is 15 residues long. From germline, CDR1 is ENHRY and CDR2 SYGVKD. The CDR3 loop is CAISESGGRNQPQHF. The CDR3 nucleotides read TGTGCCATCAGTGAGTCGGGGGGGCGCAATCAGCCCCAGCATTTT.

The genes are TRBV5-1 and TRBJ2-7; D gene unclear. V lost 3 bases and J 6 bases, leaving 19 bases between the germline ends. Germline V gene sequence: CDR1 SGHRS, CDR2 YFSETQ. The CDR3 is 15 residues long. CDR3: CASSWGPYGSPEQYF. The CDR3 DNA reads as TGCGCCAGCAGCTGGGGTCCGTATGGAAGCCCCGAGCAGTACTTC.

The sample holds many counts of this clonotype. The V gene is TRBV28, the J gene TRBJ1-1; possibly TRBD1 for D (5 bases). The germline V and J ends were trimmed by 6 bases and 3 bases, with 14 bases remaining between them. Germline CDR1 is MDHEN and CDR2 is SYDVKM. There are 14 residues in the CDR3. The CDR3 is CASRLRLGDTEAFF. CDR3 sequence (DNA): TGTGCCAGCAGGCTCAGGTTAGGGGACACTGAAGCTTTCTTT.

In its sample, this clonotype was seen many times. This sequence joins TRBV6-2 or TRBV6-3 and TRBJ2-5, with TRBD1 as a possible D gene (6 bases). The CDR3 extends over 13 amino acids. Germline CDR1 MNHEY, CDR2 SVGEGT. V was clipped by 6 bases and J by 4 bases, with 12 bases between them. CDR3 sequence: CASRETGAETQYF. The DNA of the CDR3 is TGTGCCAGCAGAGAGACAGGAGCAGAGACCCAGTACTTC.

Of note for this clonotype: Germline is not matched at one junction end, which may reflect a read error. The J gene is TRBJ2-7, the V gene TRBV19; D ambiguous. CDR1 is LNHDA and CDR2 is SQIVND in the germline V gene (reference sequence). The CDR3 has 12 residues. The CDR3 here is CARSTSTYEQYF. The DNA for the CDR3 is TGTGCCCGTAGTACCTCGACCTACGAGCAGTACTTC.

As regards this clonotype: This sequence may be a read error, since a much larger clone differs from it by one base. The gene calls are TRBV29-1 and TRBJ2-7; D possibly matches TRBD1 or TRBD2 (6 bases each). The germline V gene encodes CDR1 SQVTM and CDR2 ANQGSEA. Trimming pared 6 bases from V and 3 bases from J, leaving 18 bases between. The CDR3 consists of 14 residues. The chain's CDR3 is CSVGLGTRGYEQYF. The CDR3 bases are TGCAGCGTGGGACTTGGGACAAGGGGCTACGAGCAGTACTTC.

This clonotype was seen more than once but under ten times. The J gene is TRBJ2-7, the V gene TRBV19; D is unclear. The V and J ends lost 2 bases and 2 bases respectively, with 13 bases between them. Germline-derived CDR1 and CDR2 are LNHDA and SQIVND (reference sequence). This CDR3 is 15 amino acids long. The CDR3: CASSIHITPPYEQYF. The CDR3 DNA reads as TGTGCCAGTAGTATACACATCACGCCTCCCTACGAGCAGTACTTC.

This clonotype has ten or more counts. CDR3 in amino acids: CSARETRGLSLEQYF. In nucleotides, the CDR3 is TGCAGTGCTAGAGAAACCAGGGGTCTTTCGCTCGAGCAGTACTTC. J is TRBJ2-7 and V is TRBV20-1; tentative D call: TRBD1 (6 bases). Trimming shortened V by 0 bases and J by 6 bases, and 18 bases separated the two germline ends. CDR1 DFQATT and CDR2 SNEGSKA come from the germline V gene (reference sequence). The CDR3 length is 15 residues.

This clonotype showed up many times. The chain has TRBV12-3 or TRBV12-4 and TRBJ2-3; the match to TRBD2 covers 10 bases. The CDR3 consists of 20 residues. V lost 5 bases to trimming and J lost 4 bases; unmatched junction nucleotides: 21. CDR3: CASSPPRGSGGMVGPDTQYF. CDR3 in DNA: TGTGCCAGCAGTCCCCCCCGGGGTAGCGGGGGGATGGTTGGCCCAGATACGCAGTATTTT.